Given below is one TCR beta chain in context. The data are from a study of blood T cell repertoires in COVID-19. Study-wide context: The United States, Italy and Spain supplied acute and convalescent COVID-19 samples. T cells, B-cell-depleted T cells, or PBMCs provided the cDNA or gDNA that served as material.

In the original workflow: By means of reference gene primer amplification, nucleated cell counts were estimated. The table came from immunoSEQ multiplex PCR; TCRdb's copy has only in-frame clones and leaves some out. The V and J calls and clone size are taken from that table; D and trimming were inferred from the DNA. The sample records 200,000 to 300,000 clones, approximately 84% being singletons. This CDR3 contains 15 residues. V was trimmed by 1 base and J by 2 bases, leaving 10 bases between them. CDR1 and CDR2 (germline): SGHAT, FQNNGV. This TCR derives from a woman younger than 45 who had recovered from COVID-19. This rearrangement joins TRBV11-2 to TRBJ2-3; D is possibly TRBD1 (6 bases). Sequenced: peripheral blood. The CDR3 reads CASSLGAGDTDTQYF. In DNA form, the CDR3 reads TGTGCCAGCAGCTTAGGGGCAGGGGACACAGATACGCAGTATTTT.